This T cell receptor beta chain was recovered during a study of Ad26.COV2.S vaccination and SARS-CoV-2 variants. For the study at large: Each vaccinee took Ad26.COV2.S intramuscularly, once or twice 56 days apart.

About this clone: The antigen remains unidentified. Other DNA sequences in the sample encode the same CDR3.

Indicated treatment: approximately 18 received Ad26.COV2.S at low or high dose, single or two shots; about 5 received placebo; per-sample allocation not given. Vaccine and placebo recipients were sampled on day 63 after the first injection. The vaccine antigen was prefusion-stabilized Wuhan SARS-CoV-2 spike. Clones were sequenced by immunoSEQ multiplex PCR, and TCRdb holds only the in-frame ones, with some missing. This table has around 380,000 clones, 80% to 90% appearing once. The study, taken as a whole, reports: Placebo recipients had lower spike-specific TCR breadth than vaccine recipients.

The receptor's source is a person aged 18-60 years who received the Ad26.COV2.S COVID-19 vaccine or a placebo. The source material was peripheral blood, sampled in a trial of Ad26.COV2.S vaccine versus placebo.

The CDR3 coding sequence is TGTGCCAGCAGTTACTCCGGGGGTTCCTACGAGCAGTACTTC. This translates into CASSYSGGSYEQYF. This rearrangement joins TRBV6-5 to TRBJ2-7; TRBD2 is a possible D gene (6 bases). V was cut by 0 bases and J by 1 base, with 7 bases left in between. This CDR3 region has 14 residues. CDR1 and CDR2 from the germline V gene are MNHEY and SVGAGI.